The text below deals with one TCR beta chain. Antigen specificity is unknown. The data were obtained in a study of T cell responses to AZD1222 COVID-19 vaccine. Broader study findings: Distributed over spike, vaccine-associated CD4 TCRs predominated at 160-218 and 743-854. Repertoires in all cases were sampled only once the peak T cell response had passed. Reportedly, close to half of spike-specific TCRs are directed against unmutated variant regions. Only a handful of AZD1222 recipients tested seropositive at baseline.

Trimming cost V 5 bases and J 3 bases, with 16 bases left between them. Germline CDR1 reads SEHNR; CDR2 reads FQNEAQ (reference sequence). The CDR3 consists of 15 residues. Data came from immunoSEQ multiplex PCR; TCRdb stores just in-frame clones and leaves some out. This table has some 130,000 clones, over 85% appearing once. The chain uses TRBV7-9 and TRBJ1-1; no definite D call. Sequences were derived from peripheral blood, sampled on day 0 of AZD1222 vaccination. The clonotype was recovered from an adult in good health. The DNA for the CDR3 is TGTGCCAGCAGCCGAGGGTGGGTAGGTGACACTGAAGCTTTCTTT. This sequence encodes CASSRGWVGDTEAFF.